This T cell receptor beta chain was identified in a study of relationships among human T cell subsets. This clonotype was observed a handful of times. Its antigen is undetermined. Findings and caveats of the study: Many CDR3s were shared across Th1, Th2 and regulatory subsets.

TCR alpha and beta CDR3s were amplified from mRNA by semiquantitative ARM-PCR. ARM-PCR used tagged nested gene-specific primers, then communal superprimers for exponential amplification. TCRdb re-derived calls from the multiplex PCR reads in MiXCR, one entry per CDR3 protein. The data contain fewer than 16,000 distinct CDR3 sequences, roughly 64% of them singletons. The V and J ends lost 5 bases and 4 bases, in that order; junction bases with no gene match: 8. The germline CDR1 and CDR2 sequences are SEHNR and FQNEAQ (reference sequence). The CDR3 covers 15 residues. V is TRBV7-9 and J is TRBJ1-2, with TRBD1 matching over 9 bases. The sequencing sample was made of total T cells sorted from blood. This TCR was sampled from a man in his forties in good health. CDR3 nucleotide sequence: TGTGCCAGCAGCCCCCAGGACAGGGGCTTCTATGGCTACACCTTC. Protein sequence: CASSPQDRGFYGYTF.